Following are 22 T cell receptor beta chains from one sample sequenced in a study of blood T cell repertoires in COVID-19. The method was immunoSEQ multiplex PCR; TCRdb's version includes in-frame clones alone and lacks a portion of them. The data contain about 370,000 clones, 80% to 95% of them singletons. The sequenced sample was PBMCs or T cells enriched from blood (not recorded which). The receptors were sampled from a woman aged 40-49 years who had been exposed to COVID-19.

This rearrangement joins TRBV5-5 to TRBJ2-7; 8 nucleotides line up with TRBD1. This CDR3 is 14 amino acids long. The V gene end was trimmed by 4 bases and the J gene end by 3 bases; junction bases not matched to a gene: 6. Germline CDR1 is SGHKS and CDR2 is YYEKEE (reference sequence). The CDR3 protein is CASSPGQAYYEQYF. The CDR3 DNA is TGTGCCAGCAGCCCGGGACAGGCTTACTACGAGCAGTACTTC.

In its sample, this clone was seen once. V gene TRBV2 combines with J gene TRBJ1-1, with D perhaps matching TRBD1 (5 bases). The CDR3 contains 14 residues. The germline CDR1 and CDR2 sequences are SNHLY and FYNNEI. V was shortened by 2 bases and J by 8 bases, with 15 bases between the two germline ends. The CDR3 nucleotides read TGTGCCAGCAGTGAACCGGTAAGGGGCGGAGAAGCTTTCTTT. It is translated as CASSEPVRGGEAFF.

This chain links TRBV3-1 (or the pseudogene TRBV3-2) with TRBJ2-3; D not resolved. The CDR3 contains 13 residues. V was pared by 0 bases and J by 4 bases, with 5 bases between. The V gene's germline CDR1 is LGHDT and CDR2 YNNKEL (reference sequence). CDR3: CASSQDLPDTQYF. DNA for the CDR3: TGTGCCAGCAGCCAAGATCTCCCAGATACGCAGTATTTT.

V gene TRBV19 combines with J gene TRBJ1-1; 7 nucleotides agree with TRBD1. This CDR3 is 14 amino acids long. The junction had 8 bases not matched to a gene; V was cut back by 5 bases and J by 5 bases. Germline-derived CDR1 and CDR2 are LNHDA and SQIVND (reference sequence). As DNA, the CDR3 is TGTGCCAGTAGTCGACAGGGCCGGGGAACTGAAGCTTTCTTT. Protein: CASSRQGRGTEAFF.

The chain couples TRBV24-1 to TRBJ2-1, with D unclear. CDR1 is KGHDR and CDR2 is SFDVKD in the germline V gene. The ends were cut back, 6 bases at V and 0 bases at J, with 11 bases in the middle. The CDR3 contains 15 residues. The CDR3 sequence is CATSPGPSSYNEQFF. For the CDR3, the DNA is TGTGCCACCAGTCCGGGTCCAAGCTCCTACAATGAGCAGTTCTTC.

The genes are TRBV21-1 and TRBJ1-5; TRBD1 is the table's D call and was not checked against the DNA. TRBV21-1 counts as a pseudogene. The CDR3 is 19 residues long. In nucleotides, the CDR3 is TGTGCCAGCAGCAAAACCCCTCGCCTGGACAGGGGGCGTTATCAGCCCCAGCATTTT. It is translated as CASSKTPRLDRGRYQPQHF.

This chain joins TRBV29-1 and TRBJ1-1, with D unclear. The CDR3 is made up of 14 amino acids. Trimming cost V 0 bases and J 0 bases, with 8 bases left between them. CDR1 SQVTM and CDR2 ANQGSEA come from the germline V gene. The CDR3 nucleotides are TGCAGCGTTGAAGAGGGCAGGATGAACACTGAAGCTTTCTTT. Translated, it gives CSVEEGRMNTEAFF.

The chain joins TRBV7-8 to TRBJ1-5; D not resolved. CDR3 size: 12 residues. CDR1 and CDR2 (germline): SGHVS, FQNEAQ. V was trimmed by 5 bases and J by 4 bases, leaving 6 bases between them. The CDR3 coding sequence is TGTGCCAGCAGCCGCCCGAATCAGCCCCAGCATTTT. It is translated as CASSRPNQPQHF.

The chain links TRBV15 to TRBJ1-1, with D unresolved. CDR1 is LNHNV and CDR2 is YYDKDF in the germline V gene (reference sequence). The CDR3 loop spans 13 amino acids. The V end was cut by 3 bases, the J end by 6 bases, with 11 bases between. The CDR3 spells CATSRIGRPEAFF. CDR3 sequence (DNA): TGTGCCACCAGCAGGATTGGGCGTCCTGAAGCTTTCTTT. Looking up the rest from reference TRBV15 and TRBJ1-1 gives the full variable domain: DAMVIQNPRYQVTQFGKPVTLSCSQTLNHNVMYWYQQKSSQAPKLLFHYYDKDFNNEADTPDNFQSRRPNTSFCFLDIRSPGLGDTAMYLCATSRIGRPEAFFGQGTRLTVV.

This chain's CDR3 is CASSIGPRAGATGELFF. In nucleotides, the CDR3 is TGTGCCAGTAGTATAGGCCCCCGGGCGGGGGCCACCGGGGAGCTGTTTTTT. This chain uses TRBV19 with TRBJ2-2, with a possible D match to TRBD2 (7 bases). The CDR3 has 17 residues. CDR1 and CDR2 from the germline V gene are LNHDA and SQIVND (reference sequence). The V gene lost 1 base and the J gene lost 4 bases, with 16 bases spanning the gap.

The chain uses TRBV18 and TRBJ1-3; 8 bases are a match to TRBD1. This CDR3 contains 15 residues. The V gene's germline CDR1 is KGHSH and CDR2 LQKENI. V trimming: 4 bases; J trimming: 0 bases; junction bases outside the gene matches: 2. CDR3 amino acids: CASSRDRNSGNTIYF. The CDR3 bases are TGTGCCAGCTCACGGGACAGGAACTCTGGAAACACCATATATTTT.

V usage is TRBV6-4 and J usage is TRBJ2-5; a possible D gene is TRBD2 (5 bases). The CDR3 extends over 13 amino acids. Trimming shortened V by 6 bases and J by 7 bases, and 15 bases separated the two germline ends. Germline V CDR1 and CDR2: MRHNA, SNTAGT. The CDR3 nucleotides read TGTGCCAGCAGGAGGGCCAAACTTGCGACCCAGTACTTC. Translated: CASRRAKLATQYF.

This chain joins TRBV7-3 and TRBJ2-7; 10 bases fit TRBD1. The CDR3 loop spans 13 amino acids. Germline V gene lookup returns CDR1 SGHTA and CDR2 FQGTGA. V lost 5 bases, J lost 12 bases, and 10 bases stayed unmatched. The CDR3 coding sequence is TGTGCCAGCAGCCCCCGGACAGGGGGACTGCTGTACTTC. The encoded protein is CASSPRTGGLLYF.

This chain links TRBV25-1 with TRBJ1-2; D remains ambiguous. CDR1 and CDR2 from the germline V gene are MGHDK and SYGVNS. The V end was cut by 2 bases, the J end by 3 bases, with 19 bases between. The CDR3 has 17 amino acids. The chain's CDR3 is CASSERLGGKGYYGYTF. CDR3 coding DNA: TGTGCCAGCAGTGAACGCCTGGGAGGGAAAGGGTACTATGGCTACACCTTC.

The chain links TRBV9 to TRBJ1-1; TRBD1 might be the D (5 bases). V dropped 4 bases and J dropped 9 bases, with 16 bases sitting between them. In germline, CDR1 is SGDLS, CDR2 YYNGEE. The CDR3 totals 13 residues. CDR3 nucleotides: TGTGCCAGCAGCATCAAATCGGAGGGGAAAGCTTTCTTT. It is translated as CASSIKSEGKAFF.

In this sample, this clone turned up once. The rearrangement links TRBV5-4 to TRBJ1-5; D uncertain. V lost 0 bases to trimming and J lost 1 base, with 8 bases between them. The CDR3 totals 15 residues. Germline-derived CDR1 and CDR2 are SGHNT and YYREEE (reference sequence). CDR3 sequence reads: CASSLGSGSNQPQHF. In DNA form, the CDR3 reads TGTGCCAGCAGCTTGGGATCGGGGAGCAATCAGCCCCAGCATTTT.

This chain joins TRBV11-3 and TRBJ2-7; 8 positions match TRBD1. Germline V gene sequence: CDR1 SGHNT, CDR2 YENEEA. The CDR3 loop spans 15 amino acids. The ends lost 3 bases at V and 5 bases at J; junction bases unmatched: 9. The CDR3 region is CASSFAGQGRDEQYF. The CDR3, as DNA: TGTGCCAGCAGCTTTGCCGGACAGGGTCGCGACGAGCAGTACTTC.

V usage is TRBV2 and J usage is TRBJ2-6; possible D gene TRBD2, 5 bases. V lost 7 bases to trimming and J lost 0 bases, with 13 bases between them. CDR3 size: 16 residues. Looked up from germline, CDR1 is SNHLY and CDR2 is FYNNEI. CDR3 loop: CASKAGRSSGANVLTF. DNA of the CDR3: TGTGCCAGCAAGGCGGGCCGTTCCTCTGGGGCCAACGTCCTGACTTTC.

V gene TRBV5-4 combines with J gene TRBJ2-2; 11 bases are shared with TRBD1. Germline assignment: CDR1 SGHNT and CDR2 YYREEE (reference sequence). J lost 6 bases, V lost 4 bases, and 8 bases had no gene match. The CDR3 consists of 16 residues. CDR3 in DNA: TGTGCCAGCAGCACCCCGGGACAGGGGGTGGCCGGGGAGCTGTTTTTT. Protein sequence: CASSTPGQGVAGELFF.

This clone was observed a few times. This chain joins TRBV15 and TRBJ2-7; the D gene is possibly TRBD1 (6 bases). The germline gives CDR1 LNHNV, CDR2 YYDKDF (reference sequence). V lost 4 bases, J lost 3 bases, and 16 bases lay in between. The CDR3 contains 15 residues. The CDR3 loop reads CATSKSRDTDYEQYF. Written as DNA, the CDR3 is TGTGCCACCAGCAAATCCCGGGACACGGACTACGAGCAGTACTTC.

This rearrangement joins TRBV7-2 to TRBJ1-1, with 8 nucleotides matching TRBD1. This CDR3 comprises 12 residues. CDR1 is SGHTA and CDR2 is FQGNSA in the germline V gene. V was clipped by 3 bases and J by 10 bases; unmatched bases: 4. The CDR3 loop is CASSFRQGPAFF. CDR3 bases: TGTGCCAGCAGCTTCCGACAGGGGCCAGCTTTCTTT.

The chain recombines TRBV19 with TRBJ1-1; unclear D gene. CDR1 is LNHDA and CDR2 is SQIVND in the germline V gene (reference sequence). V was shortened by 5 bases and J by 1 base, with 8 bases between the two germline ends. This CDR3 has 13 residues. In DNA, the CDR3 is TGTGCCAGTAGTTCGCGGGGGAACACTGAAGCTTTCTTT. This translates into CASSSRGNTEAFF. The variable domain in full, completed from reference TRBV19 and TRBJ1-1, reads DGGITQSPKYLFRKEGQNVTLSCEQNLNHDAMYWYRQDPGQGLRLIYYSQIVNDFQKGDIAEGYSVSREKKESFPLTVTSAQKNPTAFYLCASSSRGNTEAFFGQGTRLTVV.